The present T cell receptor (beta chain) was sequenced within a study of cytotoxic CD8 clonotypes in ibrutinib-treated CLL. With 6 bases clipped from V and 7 bases from J, the junction kept 6 bases outside the gene matches. There are 14 residues in the CDR3. Germline-derived CDR1 and CDR2 are SGHRS and YFSETQ. The repertoire was sequenced with immunoSEQ multiplex PCR; TCRdb's copy has only in-frame clones and lacks some. The sample consists of roughly 60,000 clones, over 60% of them appearing once. This specimen was PBMCs, taken after 12 months of ibrutinib treatment. This sequence was found in a human donor with chronic lymphocytic leukemia. The chain carries TRBV5-1 and TRBJ2-1; 11 bases are shared with TRBD2. The CDR3 DNA reads as TGCGCCAGCATTGATACTAGCGGGAGAAATGAGCAGTTCTTC. Translation gives CASIDTSGRNEQFF.